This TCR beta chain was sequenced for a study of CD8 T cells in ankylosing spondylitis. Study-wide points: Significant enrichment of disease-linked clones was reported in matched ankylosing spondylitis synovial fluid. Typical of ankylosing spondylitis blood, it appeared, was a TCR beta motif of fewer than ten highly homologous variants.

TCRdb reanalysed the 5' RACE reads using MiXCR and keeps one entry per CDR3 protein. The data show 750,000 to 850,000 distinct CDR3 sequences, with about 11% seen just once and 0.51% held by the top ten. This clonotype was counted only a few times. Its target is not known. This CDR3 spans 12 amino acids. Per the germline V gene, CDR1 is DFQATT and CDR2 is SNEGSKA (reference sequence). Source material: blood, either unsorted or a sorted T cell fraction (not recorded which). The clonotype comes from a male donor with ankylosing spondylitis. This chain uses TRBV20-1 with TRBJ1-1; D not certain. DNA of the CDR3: TGCACCAACCCGGGGTGGAGCACTGAAGCTTTCTTT. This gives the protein CTNPGWSTEAFF.